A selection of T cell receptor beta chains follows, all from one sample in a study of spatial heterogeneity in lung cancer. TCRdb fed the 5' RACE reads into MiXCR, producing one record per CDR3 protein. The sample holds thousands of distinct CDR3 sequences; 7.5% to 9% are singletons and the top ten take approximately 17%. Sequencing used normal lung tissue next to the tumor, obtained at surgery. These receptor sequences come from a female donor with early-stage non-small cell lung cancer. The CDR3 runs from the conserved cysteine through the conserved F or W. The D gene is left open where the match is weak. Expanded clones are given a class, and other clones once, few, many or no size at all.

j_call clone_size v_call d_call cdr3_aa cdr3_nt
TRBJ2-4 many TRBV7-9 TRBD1 CASTREGQIENIQYF TGTGCCAGCACGCGTGAGGGACAGATCGAAAACATTCAGTACTTC
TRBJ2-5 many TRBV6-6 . CAIRASRGRVQETQYF TGTGCCATCCGGGCCTCGAGAGGTAGGGTCCAAGAGACCCAGTACTTC
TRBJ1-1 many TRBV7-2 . CASSLAWLSEAFF TGTGCCAGCAGCTTAGCCTGGCTGTCGGAAGCTTTCTTT
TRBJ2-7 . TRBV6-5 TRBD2 CASSYSGGGADEQYF TGTGCCAGCAGTTACTCCGGCGGGGGGGCTGACGAGCAGTACTTC
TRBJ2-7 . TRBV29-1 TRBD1 CSVESRGSYEQYF TGCAGCGTTGAAAGCAGGGGGTCCTACGAGCAGTACTTC
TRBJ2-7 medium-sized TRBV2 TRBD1 CASSRDRLSYEQYF TGTGCCAGCAGTCGGGACAGGCTCTCCTACGAGCAGTACTTC
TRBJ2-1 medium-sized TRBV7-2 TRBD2 CASSPRTSGGLYNEQFF TGTGCCAGCAGCCCCAGGACTAGCGGGGGGCTCTACAATGAGCAGTTCTTC
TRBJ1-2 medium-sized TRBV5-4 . CASTVGRGQLGYTF TGTGCCAGCACCGTCGGCAGAGGCCAGCTAGGCTACACCTTC
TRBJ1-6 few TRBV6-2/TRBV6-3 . CASSYGRWDLNSPLHF TGTGCCAGCAGTTACGGACGGTGGGACCTTAATTCACCCCTCCACTTT
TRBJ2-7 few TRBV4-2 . CASSQEKERVYEQYF TGTGCCAGCAGCCAAGAAAAAGAGCGGGTCTACGAGCAGTACTTC
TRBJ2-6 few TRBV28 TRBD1 CASRTGGSGANVLTF TGTGCCAGCAGGACAGGGGGTTCTGGGGCCAACGTCCTGACTTTC
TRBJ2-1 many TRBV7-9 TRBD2 CASSRSGGSYNEQFF TGTGCCAGCAGCCGCAGCGGGGGCTCCTACAATGAGCAGTTCTTC
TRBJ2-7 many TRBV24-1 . CAAGRSLSYEQYF TGTGCCGCCGGACGGTCGCTCTCCTACGAGCAGTACTTC
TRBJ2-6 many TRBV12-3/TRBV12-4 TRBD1 CASNTRGQGARANVLTF TGTGCCAGCAACACGCGGGGACAGGGGGCGAGGGCCAACGTCCTGACTTTC
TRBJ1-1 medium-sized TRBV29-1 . CSGTTGLHTEAFF TGCAGCGGCACCACAGGGCTCCACACTGAAGCTTTCTTT
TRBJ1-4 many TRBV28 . CASRTLTQGLSNEKLFF TGTGCCAGCAGGACACTAACCCAGGGGTTATCTAATGAAAAACTGTTTTTT
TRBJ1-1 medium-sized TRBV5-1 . CASSLDVNTEAFF TGCGCCAGCAGCTTGGATGTGAACACTGAAGCTTTCTTT
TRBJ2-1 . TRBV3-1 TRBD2 CASSPTQLGGGNEQFF TGTGCCAGCAGCCCGACGCAACTCGGCGGGGGCAATGAGCAGTTCTTC
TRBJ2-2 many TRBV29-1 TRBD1 CSVKTPGQGTGELFF TGCAGCGTTAAAACTCCGGGACAGGGGACCGGGGAGCTGTTTTTT
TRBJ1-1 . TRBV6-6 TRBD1 CASSYWQGAIAFF TGTGCCAGCAGTTACTGGCAGGGGGCGATAGCTTTCTTT
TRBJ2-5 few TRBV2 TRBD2 CASSEGPSGVNTQYF TGTGCCAGCAGTGAAGGTCCTAGCGGGGTAAATACCCAGTACTTC
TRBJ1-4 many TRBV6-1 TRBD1 CASSRGPATNEKLFF TGTGCCAGCAGCAGGGGGCCGGCAACTAATGAAAAACTGTTTTTT
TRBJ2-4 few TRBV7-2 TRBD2 CASSEGLAGSKNIQYF TGTGCCAGCAGCGAAGGACTAGCGGGGTCCAAAAACATTCAGTACTTC
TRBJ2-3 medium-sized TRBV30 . CAWSGRAPPDTQYF TGTGCCTGGAGTGGAAGGGCCCCACCAGATACGCAGTATTTT
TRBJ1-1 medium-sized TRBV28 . CASSLKSAGRVKAEAFF TGTGCCAGCAGTTTAAAATCAGCGGGCAGGGTAAAGGCTGAAGCTTTCTTT
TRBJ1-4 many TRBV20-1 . CSALALGSEKLFF TGCAGTGCTCTCGCCCTTGGTAGTGAAAAACTGTTTTTT